This TCR beta chain emerged from a study of cytomegalovirus exposure and HLA in healthy donors. In the PCR, 60 Vbeta and 13 Jbeta primers were used. Some clones are missing from TCRdb's copy, which holds only in-frame ones; the method was immunoSEQ multiplex PCR. Among approximately 140,000 clones listed, around 84% were seen once. As for this clone: Antigen unknown.

General study points: A later analysis linked a missense variant in DCLRE1C to the trimming of TCR beta V and J genes. Common viral pathogens (according to a later analysis) appeared linked to several of the most significant clusters. CMV serostatus was the sole immune exposure information available.

Germline lookup yields CDR1 SGHRS and CDR2 YFSETQ. CDR3 size: 14 residues. After removal of 4 bases from V and 11 bases from J, the junction contained 11 bases not matched to a gene. The sample was PBMCs. The chain has TRBV5-1 and TRBJ2-4; 8 nucleotides align to TRBD2. This TCR came from a man aged 45-65 years in good health and CMV-seronegative. Here the CDR3 reads CASSGGAVGGVQYF. In DNA form, the CDR3 reads TGCGCCAGCAGCGGTGGTGCGGTCGGGGGGGTTCAGTACTTC.